These 9 T cell receptor beta chains originate from one sample sequenced in a study of high-grade serous ovarian cancer treatment subgroups. The assay was immunoSEQ multiplex PCR, and TCRdb's table has in-frame clones only and misses some. The sample records 11,000 or so clones, over 80% being singletons. The tumor samples were collected prior to definitive surgery or chemotherapy. The sample comprised tumor tissue. The receptor set was obtained from a human donor with high-grade serous ovarian cancer.

The V gene is TRBV5-1, the J gene TRBJ2-7, with unresolved D. V was shortened by 0 bases and J by 2 bases, with 12 bases between the two germline ends. The CDR3 contains 15 residues. Germline V gene data show CDR1 as SGHRS and CDR2 as YFSETQ. CDR3 region: CASSLGGTGPYEQYF. CDR3 DNA: TGCGCCAGCAGCTTGGGGGGAACGGGCCCCTACGAGCAGTACTTC. Together with reference TRBV5-1 and TRBJ2-7, the CDR3 gives the full variable domain: KAGVTQTPRYLIKTRGQQVTLSCSPISGHRSVSWYQQTPGQGLQFLFEYFSETQRNKGNFPGRFSGRQFSNSRSEMNVSTLELGDSALYLCASSLGGTGPYEQYFGPGTRLTVT.

DNA of the CDR3: TGTGCCAGCAGCAGACAGGACAGGTACTTTTCTGGCGAGCAGTACTTC. Translated: CASSRQDRYFSGEQYF. The chain joins TRBV21-1 to TRBJ2-7; the table's D gene call, TRBD1, was not cross checked with the DNA. TRBV21-1 is termed a pseudogene. This CDR3 has 16 amino acids.

The rearrangement joins TRBV10-1 to TRBJ1-1; D ambiguous. The CDR3 extends over 13 amino acids. Trimming shortened V by 4 bases and J by 3 bases, and 9 bases separated the two germline ends. Germline values: CDR1 WNHNN, CDR2 SYGVQD (reference sequence). The CDR3 DNA follows: TGCGCCAGCAGTGCAGGACCGGACACTGAAGCTTTCTTT. Translation gives CASSAGPDTEAFF.

This clone was picked up a small number of times. Sequence at one end of the junction differs from germline and may be a read error. The chain has TRBV7-7 and TRBJ2-7, with 8 bases matching TRBD1. Germline V gives CDR1 SSHAT, CDR2 FNYEAQ (reference sequence). The CDR3 is 12 amino acids. The CDR3 nucleotides read TGTGCTAGCATAGACAGGGGCTGGGAGCAGTACTTC. It translates to CASIDRGWEQYF. The whole variable domain, remainder taken from reference TRBV7-7 and TRBJ2-7, is GAGVSQSPRYKVTKRGQDVTLRCDPISSHATLYWYQQALGQGPEFLTYFNYEAQPDKSGLPSDRFSAERPEGSISTLTIQRTEQRDSAMYRCASIDRGWEQYFGPGTRLTVT.

DNA for the CDR3: TGTGCCAGCAGTGAACAGGGTTTCAGCACAGATACGCAGTATTTT. This sequence encodes CASSEQGFSTDTQYF. The chain carries TRBV6-1 and TRBJ2-3, with D possibly TRBD1 on 5 matching bases. Between the trimmed V and J ends, which lost 2 bases and 0 bases, there was a span of 9 bases. The germline V gene has CDR1 MNHNS and CDR2 SASEGT. This CDR3 has 15 amino acids.

This chain links TRBV7-6 with TRBJ2-1, with TRBD1 as a possible D gene (6 bases). Trimming removed 0 bases at V and 6 bases at J, with 6 bases between. The germline V gene has CDR1 SGHVS and CDR2 FNYEAQ. The length of the CDR3 is 13 residues. The DNA for the CDR3 is TGTGCCAGCAGCTTAGCGGGGGCCAATGAGCAGTTCTTC. Amino acids: CASSLAGANEQFF.

The chain carries TRBV6-1 and TRBJ2-3; D gene uncertain. The ends were cut back, 3 bases at V and 2 bases at J, with 12 bases in the middle. This CDR3 has 15 amino acids. The V gene's germline CDR1 is MNHNS and CDR2 SASEGT. The CDR3 nucleotides are TGTGCCAGCAGTGAGTCAGGATGGTACACAGATACGCAGTATTTT. Its protein product is CASSESGWYTDTQYF.

This clone has more than one count but fewer than ten. This chain connects TRBV2 to TRBJ1-5; 8 bases line up with TRBD1. Trimming at V came to 5 bases and at J to 9 bases, leaving 6 bases not matched to a gene. From germline, CDR1 is SNHLY and CDR2 FYNNEI. The CDR3 loop spans 13 amino acids. The CDR3 loop reads CASSPGGPRPQHF. In nucleotides, the CDR3 is TGTGCCAGCAGTCCAGGGGGCCCTCGGCCCCAGCATTTT.

The rearrangement uses TRBV19 and TRBJ2-3; 10 positions match TRBD2. Looked up from germline, CDR1 is LNHDA and CDR2 is SQIVND (reference sequence). V shed 0 bases and J 2 bases; nucleotides not matched to a gene: 14. This CDR3 comprises 20 residues. CDR3 nucleotide sequence: TGTGCCAGTAGTATAGATCTATACGCGCTAGCGGGAGAACTCACAGATACGCAGTATTTT. Protein sequence: CASSIDLYALAGELTDTQYF.